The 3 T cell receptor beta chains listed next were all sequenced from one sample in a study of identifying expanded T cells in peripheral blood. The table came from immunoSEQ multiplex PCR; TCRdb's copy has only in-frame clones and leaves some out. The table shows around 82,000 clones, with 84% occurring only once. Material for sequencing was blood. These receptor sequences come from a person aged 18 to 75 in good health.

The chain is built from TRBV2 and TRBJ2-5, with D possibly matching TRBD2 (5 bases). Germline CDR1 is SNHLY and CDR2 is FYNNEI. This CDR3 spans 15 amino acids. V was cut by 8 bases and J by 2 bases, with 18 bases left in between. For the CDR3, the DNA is TGTGCCAGCCTCGCCGGAGCAAGGGAGCAAGAGACCCAGTACTTC. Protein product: CASLAGAREQETQYF.

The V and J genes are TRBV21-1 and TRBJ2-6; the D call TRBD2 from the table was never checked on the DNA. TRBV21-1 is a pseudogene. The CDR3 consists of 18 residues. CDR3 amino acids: CASSQPSGRYTGANVLTF. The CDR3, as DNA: TGTGCCAGCAGCCAACCTAGCGGGAGATATACTGGGGCCAACGTCCTGACTTTC.

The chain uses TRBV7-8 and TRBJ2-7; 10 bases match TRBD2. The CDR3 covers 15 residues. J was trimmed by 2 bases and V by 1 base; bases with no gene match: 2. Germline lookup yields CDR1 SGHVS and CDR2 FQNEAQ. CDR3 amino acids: CASSLVAGGTYEQYF. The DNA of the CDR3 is TGTGCCAGCAGCTTAGTAGCGGGAGGAACCTACGAGCAGTACTTC.